Below, 10 T cell receptor beta chains from the same sample are listed, as sequenced in a study of blood T cell repertoires in COVID-19. TCRdb's table, derived via immunoSEQ multiplex PCR, lists solely in-frame clones and lacks some. Here the sample spans about 300,000 clones, nearly 90% being singletons. The sequenced sample was PBMCs or T cells enriched from blood (not recorded which). The receptors were sampled from a woman aged 30 to 39 who had recovered from COVID-19.

The CDR3 coding sequence is TGTGCCAGCAGCTTTTCCCCAAACACTGAAGCTTTCTTT. Translated, it gives CASSFSPNTEAFF. V and J are TRBV7-3 and TRBJ1-1; D is uncertain. CDR3 length: 13 residues. Germline V CDR1 and CDR2: SGHTA, FQGTGA. V gave up 3 bases and J gave up 2 bases, with 7 bases separating them. Variable domain in full (rest from reference TRBV7-3 and TRBJ1-1): GAGVSQTPSNKVTEKGKYVELRCDPISGHTALYWYRQSLGQGPEFLIYFQGTGAADDSGLPNDRFFAVRPEGSVSTLKIQRTERGDSAVYLCASSFSPNTEAFFGQGTRLTVV.

The chain uses TRBV14 and TRBJ2-2, with 8 bases lining up with TRBD1. The germline V gene has CDR1 SGHDN and CDR2 FVKESK. The CDR3 length is 14 residues. V dropped 4 bases and J dropped 4; count of bases not matched to a gene: 2. CDR3 region: CASSRTGRTGELFF. In DNA, the CDR3 is TGTGCCAGCAGCCGGACAGGGCGCACCGGGGAGCTGTTTTTT.

J is TRBJ1-1 and V is TRBV7-9, with 8 positions matching TRBD1. Germline assignment: CDR1 SEHNR and CDR2 FQNEAQ (reference sequence). The V gene end was trimmed by 1 base and the J gene end by 2 bases; junction bases not matched to a gene: 3. The CDR3 loop spans 15 amino acids. CDR3 in amino acids: CASSLGTGPNTEAFF. The CDR3 DNA reads as TGTGCCAGCAGCTTAGGGACAGGGCCAAACACTGAAGCTTTCTTT.

V gene TRBV5-1 combines with J gene TRBJ2-7; D may be TRBD1 (5 bases). Germline V gives CDR1 SGHRS, CDR2 YFSETQ. The CDR3 spans 14 residues. V lost 0 bases and J lost 2, with 9 bases in between. The CDR3: CASSLDRIAYEQYF. The CDR3 bases are TGCGCCAGCAGCTTGGACAGGATCGCCTACGAGCAGTACTTC. The full variable domain, with the rest looked up from reference TRBV5-1 and TRBJ2-7, is KAGVTQTPRYLIKTRGQQVTLSCSPISGHRSVSWYQQTPGQGLQFLFEYFSETQRNKGNFPGRFSGRQFSNSRSEMNVSTLELGDSALYLCASSLDRIAYEQYFGPGTRLTVT.

This rearrangement joins TRBV19 to TRBJ1-3; TRBD1 might be the D (5 bases). There are 15 residues in the CDR3. V was pared by 4 bases and J by 0 bases, with 10 bases between. Germline V gene sequence: CDR1 LNHDA, CDR2 SQIVND (reference sequence). CDR3 amino acids: CASSTDTSSGNTIYF. CDR3 sequence (DNA): TGTGCCAGTAGTACGGACACGAGCTCTGGAAACACCATATATTTT.

This chain joins TRBV2 and TRBJ1-5; D remains ambiguous. The V gene's germline CDR1 is SNHLY and CDR2 FYNNEI. The CDR3 covers 16 residues. Trimming took 3 bases from V and 4 from J, leaving 16 bases between them. The chain's CDR3 is CASSDRFPGLNQPQHF. In DNA, the CDR3 is TGTGCCAGCAGTGATAGATTTCCAGGACTTAATCAGCCCCAGCATTTT.

V gene TRBV3-1 (or the pseudogene TRBV3-2) combines with J gene TRBJ1-2; tentatively, D is TRBD1 (6 bases). V was pared by 7 bases and J by 0 bases, with 9 bases between. In germline, CDR1 is LGHDT, CDR2 YNNKEL (reference sequence). This CDR3 has 13 amino acids. CDR3 amino acids: CASTSGANYGYTF. The CDR3 region has the DNA TGTGCCAGCACCTCAGGGGCTAACTATGGCTACACCTTC.

This sequence joins TRBV15 and TRBJ1-1; 8 bases map to TRBD1. The CDR3 consists of 14 residues. Germline values: CDR1 LNHNV, CDR2 YYDKDF (reference sequence). J gave up 1 base and V 6 bases, and 4 bases lay outside the gene matches. CDR3: CATRLQGENTEAFF. CDR3 DNA: TGTGCCACCAGGCTACAGGGGGAGAACACTGAAGCTTTCTTT. The full variable domain, rest sourced from reference TRBV15 and TRBJ1-1, is DAMVIQNPRYQVTQFGKPVTLSCSQTLNHNVMYWYQQKSSQAPKLLFHYYDKDFNNEADTPDNFQSRRPNTSFCFLDIRSPGLGDTAMYLCATRLQGENTEAFFGQGTRLTVV.

The table lists this clone with a count of one. This chain joins TRBV5-1 and TRBJ2-1; 12 bases align to TRBD2. The V gene's germline CDR1 is SGHRS and CDR2 YFSETQ. The CDR3 loop spans 16 amino acids. Trimming removed 4 bases from V and 5 bases from J; junction bases left unmatched: 7. The CDR3 DNA reads TGCGCCAGCAGCCCCCCTCTAGCGGGGGGGAACAATGAGCAGTTCTTC. Its protein is CASSPPLAGGNNEQFF.

This chain connects TRBV19 to TRBJ2-1; D perhaps matches TRBD1 (5 bases). Germline V CDR1 and CDR2: LNHDA, SQIVND (reference sequence). The germline V and J ends were trimmed by 6 bases and 6 bases, with 12 bases remaining between them. This CDR3 spans 13 amino acids. This CDR3 reads CASRPDRSNEQFF. The CDR3 coding sequence is TGTGCCAGTAGGCCTGACAGATCCAATGAGCAGTTCTTC. Full variable domain (outside the CDR3, taken from reference TRBV19 and TRBJ2-1): DGGITQSPKYLFRKEGQNVTLSCEQNLNHDAMYWYRQDPGQGLRLIYYSQIVNDFQKGDIAEGYSVSREKKESFPLTVTSAQKNPTAFYLCASRPDRSNEQFFGPGTRLTVL.